One and the same sample provided the 21 T cell receptor beta chains below, sequenced in a study of cytomegalovirus exposure and HLA in healthy donors. 13 Jbeta primers and 60 Vbeta primers were used for the PCR. Sequencing was performed with immunoSEQ multiplex PCR; in TCRdb, only in-frame clones are kept and a portion is missing. In all, the sample yields about 190,000 clones. Sequencing used PBMCs. The source is a woman in her 30s in good health and CMV-seropositive.

The chain joins TRBV2 to TRBJ2-6, with 10 bases aligning to TRBD1. The J segment lost 3 bases and the V segment lost 8 bases, leaving 4 bases of the junction unmatched. Looked up from germline, CDR1 is SNHLY and CDR2 is FYNNEI. This CDR3 contains 15 residues. CDR3: CASGQGDLGANVLTF. The CDR3 bases are TGTGCCAGCGGACAGGGGGATCTTGGGGCCAACGTCCTGACTTTC.

The chain recombines TRBV9 with TRBJ1-2; D unresolved. This CDR3 comprises 12 residues. V was pared by 1 base and J by 4 bases, with 5 bases between. Germline CDR1 reads SGDLS; CDR2 reads YYNGEE. The CDR3 sequence: CASSVNSYGYTF. The CDR3 DNA sequence: TGTGCCAGCAGCGTAAATAGCTATGGCTACACCTTC.

For this clone: A read error may produce the germline difference seen at one junction end. This chain connects TRBV5-1 to TRBJ2-3; 9 bases are a match to TRBD2. CDR3 length equals 14 residues. Germline V CDR1 and CDR2: SGHRS, YFSETQ. The CDR3 DNA is TGCGCCAGCACGGCGACTAGCGGCACAGATACGCAGTGTTTT. Translating it yields CASTATSGTDTQCF.

V gene TRBV19 combines with J gene TRBJ1-4; TRBD1 matches at 8 bases. V lost 5 bases to trimming and J lost 1 base; unmatched junction nucleotides: 6. This CDR3 has 16 residues. CDR1 and CDR2 from the germline V gene are LNHDA and SQIVND (reference sequence). The CDR3 DNA reads as TGTGCCAGTAGTTTCCCCGGACAGGGAACTAATGAAAAACTGTTTTTT. Amino acid sequence: CASSFPGQGTNEKLFF.

The V and J genes are TRBV28 and TRBJ1-1, with D perhaps matching TRBD1 (5 bases). This CDR3 has 13 amino acids. From germline, CDR1 is MDHEN and CDR2 SYDVKM. Trimming left V 2 bases short and J 5 bases short, with 9 bases between. CDR3 loop: CASSLTGRTEAFF. As DNA, the CDR3 is TGTGCCAGCAGTTTAACAGGAAGGACTGAAGCTTTCTTT.

The gene calls are TRBV30 and TRBJ1-1; D perhaps matches TRBD1 (5 bases). CDR1 GTSNPN and CDR2 SVGIG come from the germline V gene (reference sequence). The CDR3 consists of 13 residues. The V and J ends lost 1 base and 1 base respectively, with 7 bases between them. In DNA form, the CDR3 reads TGTGCCTGGAGTGGACAGCCGAACACTGAAGCTTTCTTT. Translated, it gives CAWSGQPNTEAFF.

This chain joins TRBV9 and TRBJ2-3; D call uncertain. Germline V gene sequence: CDR1 SGDLS, CDR2 YYNGEE. V lost 4 bases to trimming and J lost 2 bases, with 11 bases between them. The CDR3 sequence is 14 residues long. The CDR3: CASSSGFYTDTQYF. The CDR3 coding sequence is TGTGCCAGCAGCTCCGGGTTCTACACAGATACGCAGTATTTT. Supplemented by reference TRBV9 and TRBJ2-3, the full variable domain reads DSGVTQTPKHLITATGQRVTLRCSPRSGDLSVYWYQQSLDQGLQFLIQYYNGEERAKGNILERFSAQQFPDLHSELNLSSLELGDSALYFCASSSGFYTDTQYFGPGTRLTVL.

CDR3 residues: CASSQVAQGSYEQYF. Written as DNA, the CDR3 is TGCGCCAGCAGCCAAGTAGCACAGGGATCCTACGAGCAGTACTTC. This sequence joins TRBV4-3 and TRBJ2-7, with TRBD1 as a possible D gene (6 bases). The V end was cut by 1 base, the J end by 1 base, with 11 bases between. From germline, CDR1 is LGHNA and CDR2 YSLEER. This CDR3 is 15 amino acids long.

The chain couples TRBV28 to TRBJ2-7; possible D gene TRBD2, 6 bases. V was trimmed by 5 bases and J by 0 bases, leaving 17 bases between them. Per germline, CDR1 MDHEN and CDR2 SYDVKM. This CDR3 is built from 16 residues. This CDR3 is CASSPGGPPSSYEQYF. CDR3 nucleotide sequence: TGTGCCAGCAGTCCCGGGGGACCGCCGAGCTCCTACGAGCAGTACTTC.

The rearrangement links TRBV5-6 to TRBJ1-4, with 11 bases fitting TRBD1. CDR1 and CDR2 from the germline V gene are SGHDT and YYEEEE. The V gene end was trimmed by 1 base and the J gene end by 6 bases; junction bases not matched to a gene: 2. This CDR3 region has 15 residues. The CDR3 protein is CASSLLGQGDEKLFF. The CDR3, as DNA: TGTGCCAGCAGCTTGTTGGGACAGGGGGATGAAAAACTGTTTTTT.

V and J are TRBV6-1 and TRBJ1-6; D may be TRBD1 (5 bases). The CDR3 has 16 residues. Germline-derived CDR1 and CDR2 are MNHNS and SASEGT. V was pared by 3 bases and J by 8 bases, with 17 bases between. The CDR3 protein is CASSDRAAPYHSPLHF. CDR3 DNA sequence: TGTGCCAGCAGTGACAGGGCCGCCCCGTATCATTCACCCCTCCACTTT.

The rearrangement joins TRBV10-2 to TRBJ2-7; D might be TRBD1 (6 bases). Germline V gene sequence: CDR1 WSHSY, CDR2 SAAADI. This CDR3 comprises 14 residues. The V gene lost 3 bases and the J gene lost 0 bases, with 9 bases spanning the gap. The CDR3 DNA reads TGCGCCAGCAGTGATTCCAGGGGCTCCTACGAGCAGTACTTC. Residues: CASSDSRGSYEQYF.

This CDR3 reads CASSGTGGLSYEQYF. In DNA, the CDR3 is TGTGCCAGCAGTGGGACAGGGGGTCTGTCCTACGAGCAGTACTTC. This chain connects TRBV2 to TRBJ2-7, with 10 bases aligning to TRBD1. The germline V gene has CDR1 SNHLY and CDR2 FYNNEI. Germline trimming cut 4 bases from V and 1 base from J; bases unmatched to any gene: 4. This CDR3 is built from 15 residues. Drawing the rest from reference TRBV2 and TRBJ2-7, the complete variable domain is EPEVTQTPSHQVTQMGQEVILRCVPISNHLYFYWYRQILGQKVEFLVSFYNNEISEKSEIFDDQFSVERPDGSNFTLKIRSTKLEDSAMYFCASSGTGGLSYEQYFGPGTRLTVT.

To note about this clone: Relative to the germline gene, one junction end is altered; a read error may explain this. CDR3 nucleotides: TGTGCCAGCAGCCCTTACAGGAGCGGGATCTCCTACGGGCAGTACTTC. Its protein is CASSPYRSGISYGQYF. V usage is TRBV7-2 and J usage is TRBJ2-7, with 7 bases lining up with TRBD2. This CDR3 is 16 amino acids long. Germline lookup yields CDR1 SGHTA and CDR2 FQGNSA.

The V gene is TRBV9, the J gene TRBJ2-3, with 10 bases matching TRBD2. The germline V gene encodes CDR1 SGDLS and CDR2 YYNGEE. There are 18 residues in the CDR3. V was pared by 0 bases and J by 4 bases, with 11 bases of the junction left unmatched. This chain's CDR3 is CASSVEISGGPLSDTQYF. CDR3 in DNA: TGTGCCAGCAGCGTAGAAATTAGCGGGGGGCCTCTGTCAGATACGCAGTATTTT.

Regarding this clone: The junction differs from germline at one of its ends, possibly a read error. The chain has TRBV18 and TRBJ1-4, with 7 bases aligning to TRBD1. The CDR3 sequence is 16 residues long. The germline V gene encodes CDR1 KGHSH and CDR2 LQKENI. The CDR3 nucleotides are TGTGCCAGCTCACCAAACGGACAGGACTCTAATGAGAAACTGTTTTTT. As protein: CASSPNGQDSNEKLFF. Full variable domain (rest looked up from reference TRBV18 and TRBJ1-4): NAGVMQNPRHLVRRRGQEARLRCSPMKGHSHVYWYRQLPEEGLKFMVYLQKENIIDESGMPKERFSAEFPKEGPSILRIQQVVRGDSAAYFCASSPNGQDSNEKLFFGSGTQLSVL.

CDR3 in DNA: TGCGCCAGCAGCTTGGAAACTAGCGGGTTATACAATGAGCAGTTCTTC. This translates into CASSLETSGLYNEQFF. The chain recombines TRBV5-1 with TRBJ2-1; the match to TRBD2 covers 9 bases. Germline values: CDR1 SGHRS, CDR2 YFSETQ. The CDR3 contains 16 residues. Trimming at V came to 0 bases and at J to 4 bases, leaving 5 bases not matched to a gene.

V is TRBV10-1 and J is TRBJ2-3, with D tentatively TRBD1 (6 bases). V lost 6 bases to trimming and J lost 6 bases, with 13 bases between them. The germline V gene encodes CDR1 WNHNN and CDR2 SYGVQD (reference sequence). The CDR3 has 13 amino acids. As DNA, the CDR3 is TGCGCCAGCAGCGGCAGGGGATGGGATACGCAGTATTTT. As protein: CASSGRGWDTQYF.

V is TRBV6-5 and J is TRBJ2-1; 9 bases line up with TRBD2. The J segment lost 8 bases and the V segment lost 5 bases, leaving 10 bases of the junction unmatched. Per germline, CDR1 MNHEY and CDR2 SVGAGI. CDR3 length equals 15 residues. The CDR3 here is CASSPPGLAAHEQFF. The CDR3 nucleotides are TGTGCCAGCAGTCCCCCGGGACTAGCTGCCCATGAGCAGTTCTTC.

The chain employs TRBV5-1 and TRBJ2-2, with D unresolved. The CDR3 extends over 15 amino acids. The ends were cut back, 0 bases at V and 0 bases at J, with 6 bases in the middle. Germline lookup yields CDR1 SGHRS and CDR2 YFSETQ. The CDR3 loop is CASSLATANTGELFF. Written as DNA, the CDR3 is TGCGCCAGCAGCTTGGCCACGGCGAACACCGGGGAGCTGTTTTTT.

For this clone: Other DNA sequences from this sample encode an identical CDR3 as well. The chain carries TRBV2 and TRBJ2-5, with unresolved D. The CDR3 contains 14 residues. V lost 0 bases to trimming and J lost 5 bases, with 10 bases between them. The germline gives CDR1 SNHLY, CDR2 FYNNEI. CDR3 protein: CASSEATGRETQYF. In DNA, the CDR3 is TGTGCCAGCAGTGAAGCCACTGGTCGGGAGACCCAGTACTTC.